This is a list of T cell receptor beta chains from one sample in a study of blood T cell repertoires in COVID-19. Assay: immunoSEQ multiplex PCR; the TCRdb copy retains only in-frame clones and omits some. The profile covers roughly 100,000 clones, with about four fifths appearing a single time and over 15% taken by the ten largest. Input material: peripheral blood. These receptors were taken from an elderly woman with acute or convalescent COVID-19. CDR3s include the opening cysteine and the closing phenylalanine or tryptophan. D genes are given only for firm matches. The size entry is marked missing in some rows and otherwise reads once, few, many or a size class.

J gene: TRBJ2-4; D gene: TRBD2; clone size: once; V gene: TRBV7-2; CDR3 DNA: TGTGCCAGCAGCCCTGGAGCGGGAGTGGGAAACATTCAGTACTTC; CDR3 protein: CASSPGAGVGNIQYF
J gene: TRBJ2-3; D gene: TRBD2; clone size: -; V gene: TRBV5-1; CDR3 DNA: TGCGCCAGCAGCTTGCTAGCGGGAGGGACAGATACGCAGTATTTT; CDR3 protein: CASSLLAGGTDTQYF
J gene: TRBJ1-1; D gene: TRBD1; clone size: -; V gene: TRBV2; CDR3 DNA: TGTGCCAGCAGTTCGACGGACAGGAGGAACACTGAAGCTTTCTTT; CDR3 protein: CASSSTDRRNTEAFF
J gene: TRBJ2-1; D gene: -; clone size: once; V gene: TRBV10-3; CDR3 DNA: TGTGCCATCAGTGACTCAGGGGCACCTCGTTACAATGAGCAGTTCTTC; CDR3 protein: CAISDSGAPRYNEQFF
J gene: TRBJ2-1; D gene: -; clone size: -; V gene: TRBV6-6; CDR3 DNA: TGTGCCAGCAGGTCGAGGAATGAGCAGTTCTTC; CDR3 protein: CASRSRNEQFF
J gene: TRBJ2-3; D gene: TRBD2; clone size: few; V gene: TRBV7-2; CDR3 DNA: TGTGCCAGCAGGTTAGCGGGAGGTTTGACAGATACGCAGTATTTT; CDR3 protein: CASRLAGGLTDTQYF
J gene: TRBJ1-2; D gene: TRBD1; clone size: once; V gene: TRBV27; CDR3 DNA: TGTGCCAGCAGTTCTTTGGACAGGCCCATCTATGGCTACACCTTC; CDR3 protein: CASSSLDRPIYGYTF
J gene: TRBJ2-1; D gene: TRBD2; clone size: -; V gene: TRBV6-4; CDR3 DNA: TGTGCCAGCAGTTGGAATAGCGGGAGAGGGGAGCAGTTCTTC; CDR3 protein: CASSWNSGRGEQFF
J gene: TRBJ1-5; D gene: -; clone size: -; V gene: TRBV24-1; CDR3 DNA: TGTGCCACCAAGGACAGCAATAGCAATCAGCCCCAGCATTTT; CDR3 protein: CATKDSNSNQPQHF
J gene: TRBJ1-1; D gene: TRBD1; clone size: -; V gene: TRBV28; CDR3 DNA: TGTGCCAGCAGTTGGAGCGGACAGGGGGCCACTGAAGCTTTCTTT; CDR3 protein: CASSWSGQGATEAFF
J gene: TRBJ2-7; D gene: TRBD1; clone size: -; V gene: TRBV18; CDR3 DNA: TGTGCCAGCTCACCGACAGGGCGGTTAGAGCAGTACTTC; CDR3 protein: CASSPTGRLEQYF
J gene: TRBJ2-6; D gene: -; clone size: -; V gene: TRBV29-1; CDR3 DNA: TGCAGCGTTCTTTCGGGGAGCCCAGAGGTTTCTGGGGCCAACGTCCTGACTTTC; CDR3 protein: CSVLSGSPEVSGANVLTF
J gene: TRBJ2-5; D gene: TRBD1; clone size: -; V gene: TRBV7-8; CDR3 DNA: TGTGCCAGCAACGACAGGGGGCGCGAAGAAGAGACCCAGTACTTC; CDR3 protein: CASNDRGREEETQYF
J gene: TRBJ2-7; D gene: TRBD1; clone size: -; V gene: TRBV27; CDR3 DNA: TGTGCCAGCAGTTCCTACCCGACAGGGTTCTCCTACGAGCAGTACTTC; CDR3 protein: CASSSYPTGFSYEQYF
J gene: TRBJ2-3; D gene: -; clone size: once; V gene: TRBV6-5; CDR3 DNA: TGTGCCAGCAGCCGTGGGCAAGGGGTAGGAGATACGCAGTATTTT; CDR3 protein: CASSRGQGVGDTQYF
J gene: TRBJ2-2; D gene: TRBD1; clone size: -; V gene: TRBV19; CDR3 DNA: TGTGCCAGTAGTCTACGGACAGGGGCGAACACCGGGGAGCTGTTTTTT; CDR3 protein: CASSLRTGANTGELFF
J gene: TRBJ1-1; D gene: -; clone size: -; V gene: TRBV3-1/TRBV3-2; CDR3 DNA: TGTGCCAGCAGCCCGGGACGGGAGGAAGCTTTCTTT; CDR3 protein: CASSPGREEAFF
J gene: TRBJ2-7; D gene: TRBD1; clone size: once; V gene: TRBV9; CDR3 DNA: TGTGCCAGCTCGGGGAGACAGGGAGAAGGGGAGCAGTACTTC; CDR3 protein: CASSGRQGEGEQYF
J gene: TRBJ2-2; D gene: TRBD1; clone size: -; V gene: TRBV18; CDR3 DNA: TGTGCCAGCTCACCAGGACAGGGGGCGCGTCCCGGCACCGGGGAGCTGTTTTTT; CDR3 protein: CASSPGQGARPGTGELFF
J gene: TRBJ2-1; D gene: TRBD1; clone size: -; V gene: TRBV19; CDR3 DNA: TGTGCCAGTGCGGACAGGGGGCAAAATGAGCAGTTCTTC; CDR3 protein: CASADRGQNEQFF
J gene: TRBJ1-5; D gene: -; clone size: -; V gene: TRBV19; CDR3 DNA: TGTGCCAGTAGTATATTCCGGGACTATCAGCCCCAGCATTTT; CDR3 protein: CASSIFRDYQPQHF
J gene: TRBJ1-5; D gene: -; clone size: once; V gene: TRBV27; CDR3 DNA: TGTGCCAGCAGTTTAATAGCTGGCAATCAGCCCCAGCATTTT; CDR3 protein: CASSLIAGNQPQHF
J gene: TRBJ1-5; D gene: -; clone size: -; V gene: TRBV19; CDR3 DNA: TGTGCCAGTAGTCCGACACATAGCAATCAGCCCCAGCATTTT; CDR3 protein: CASSPTHSNQPQHF
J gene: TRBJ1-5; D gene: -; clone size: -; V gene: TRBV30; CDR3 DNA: TGTGCCTGGAGTTTGACAGATAGCAATCAGCCCCAGCATTTT; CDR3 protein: CAWSLTDSNQPQHF
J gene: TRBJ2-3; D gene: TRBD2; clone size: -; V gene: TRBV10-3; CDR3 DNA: TGTGCCATCAGTGAGGGACTAGCGACAGATACGCAGTATTTT; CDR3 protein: CAISEGLATDTQYF
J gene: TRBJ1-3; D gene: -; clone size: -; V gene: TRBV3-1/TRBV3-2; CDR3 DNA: TGTGCCAGCAGCCAAGACCGGAGGCTCTCCGTCGGAAACACCATATATTTT; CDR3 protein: CASSQDRRLSVGNTIYF
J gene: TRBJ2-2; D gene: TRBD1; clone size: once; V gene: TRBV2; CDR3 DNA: TGTGCCAGCAGTGAAGAACAGGGGCCTTACACCGGGGAGCTGTTTTTT; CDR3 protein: CASSEEQGPYTGELFF
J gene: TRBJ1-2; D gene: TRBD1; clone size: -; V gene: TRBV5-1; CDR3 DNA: TGCGCCAGCAGTACAGGGGGAGCTTGGACAGAAATCTATGGCTACACCTTC; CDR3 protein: CASSTGGAWTEIYGYTF
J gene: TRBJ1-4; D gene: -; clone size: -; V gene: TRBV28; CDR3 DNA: TGTGCCAGCAGCAACGGACGACGGGGTTTTAATGAAAAACTGTTTTTT; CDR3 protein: CASSNGRRGFNEKLFF
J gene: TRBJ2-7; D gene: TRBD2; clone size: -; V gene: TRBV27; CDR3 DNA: TGTGCCAGCAGTTTACTAGCGGGAGGGCCGTACGAGCAGTACTTC; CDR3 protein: CASSLLAGGPYEQYF
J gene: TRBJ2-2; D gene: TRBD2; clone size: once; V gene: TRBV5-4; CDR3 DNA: TGTGCCAGCAGCGATTCTAGCGGGAGATCGGCCGGGGAGCTGTTTTTT; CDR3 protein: CASSDSSGRSAGELFF
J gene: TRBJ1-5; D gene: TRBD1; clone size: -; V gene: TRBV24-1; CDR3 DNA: TGTGCCACCAGTGATTCCACCCGGACAGGGTACAATCAGCCCCAGCATTTT; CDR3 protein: CATSDSTRTGYNQPQHF
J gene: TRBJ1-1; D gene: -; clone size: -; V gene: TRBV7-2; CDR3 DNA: TGTGCCAGCAGCTTAGTCAACAGGTTCAGCACTGAAGCTTTCTTT; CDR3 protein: CASSLVNRFSTEAFF
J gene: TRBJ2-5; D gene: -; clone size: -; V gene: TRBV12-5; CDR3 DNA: TGTGCTAGTGGTTTGGCCTCAGGGGCCCAAGAGACCCAGTACTTC; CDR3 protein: CASGLASGAQETQYF
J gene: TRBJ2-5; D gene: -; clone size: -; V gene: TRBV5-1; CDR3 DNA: TGCGCCAGCACCGAACAGGGTGGAGAGACCCAGTACTTC; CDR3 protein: CASTEQGGETQYF